This T cell receptor beta chain was sequenced during a study of T cells in localized non-small cell lung cancer. Germline assignment: CDR1 MGHRA and CDR2 YSYEKL. The trim removed 0 bases at V and 5 bases at J, leaving 7 bases unmatched. The CDR3 covers 16 residues. Study-wide results and limits: Greater blood T cell density accompanied longer overall survival. Adjacent lung held a median roughly 60 of the top 100 tumor clones. The highest T cell clonality was in uninvolved adjacent lung, above tumor.

To note about this clone: Its antigen is not identified.

Method: immunoSEQ multiplex PCR; TCRdb's copy keeps in-frame clones and lacks some. In the table there are tens of thousands of clones, around nine tenths of which are singletons. The gene calls are TRBV4-1 and TRBJ2-4; 7 bases map to TRBD2. The sequence derives from a male donor aged 60 or older with stage I lung adenocarcinoma. Sequences were derived from peripheral blood, sampled before any cancer treatment. CDR3: CASSQEVGRLENIQYF. The CDR3 coding sequence is TGCGCCAGCAGCCAAGAAGTCGGGAGGTTAGAAAACATTCAGTACTTC.